One and the same sample provided the 17 T cell receptor gamma chains below, sequenced in a study of γδ T cells in repeated Plasmodium falciparum infection (dated by TCRdb to the early 2020s). Library preparation was by multiplex PCR. Instrument used: Illumina MiSeq. Clonotypes were called again by TCRdb from the public reads via CATT, and duplicate nucleotide sequences were then merged into one entry. For this sample the table gives about 26,000 gamma-chain clones, of which less than 3.5% were detected only once. Around a third of the sample belongs to the ten largest clones. For bulk TCR repertoire analysis, Vgamma9/Vdelta2+ and Vdelta2-negative gammadelta T cell populations were flow-sorted out of peripheral blood mononuclear cells. The sample was gamma-delta T cells from blood. All receptors derive from a pool of human donors (malaria-infected and uninfected, not separated).

On this clone: A read error is likely here: a far larger clone is one base away. This CDR3 is also generated by other DNA sequences in the sample. The chain couples TRGV5 to TRGJP1. The J gene, left out of TCRdb, was set here by checking the DNA against germline. The CDR3 extends over 18 amino acids. V shed 4 bases, J shed 3 bases, and the junction held 17 bases outside the gene matches. CDR1 VINAFY and CDR2 YDVSNSKD come from the germline V gene. CDR3 DNA: TGTGCCACCTGGGATACCCCGAGGGGTTGGTCCACTGGTTGGTTCAAGATATTT. This encodes CATWDTPRGWSTGWFKIF.

This clone was seen repeatedly, ten times or more. For this DNA, TCRdb reports the protein of a much larger clone, which diverges at residue 6, most likely from a read error; the protein presented here is translated directly from the DNA. The rearrangement links TRGV9 to TRGJP2. No J gene was available from TCRdb, and it was assigned here by a germline match of the DNA. In germline, CDR1 is GITISATS, CDR2 ISYDGTV (reference sequence). The CDR3 is 15 amino acids. Trimming cost V 2 bases and J 3 bases; bases outside gene matches: 6. This CDR3 reads CALWEAVGSDWIKTF. The CDR3 DNA sequence: TGTGCCTTGTGGGAGGCGGTCGGTAGTGATTGGATCAAGACGTTT.

This clone was seen repeatedly, ten times or more. The mismatch at residue 11 between this DNA's translation and the TCRdb protein of a much larger clone likely reflects a read error; the protein shown is translated from the DNA. This rearrangement joins TRGV9 to TRGJP. Germline CDR1 GITISATS, CDR2 ISYDGTV (reference sequence). The CDR3 spans 16 residues. In DNA form, the CDR3 reads TGTGCCTTGTGGGAGCACCAAGAGTTGGGCAGAAAAATCAAGGTATTT. This encodes CALWEHQELGRKIKVF.

Remarks on this clone: A far larger clone is one nucleotide away, so this likely arose from a read error. This CDR3 is also generated by other DNA sequences in the sample. The chain recombines TRGV9 with TRGJP2. Since TCRdb gives no J gene, matching the DNA to germline was used here to assign it. In germline, CDR1 is GITISATS, CDR2 ISYDGTV (reference sequence). V dropped 2 bases and J dropped 1; count of bases not matched to a gene: 4. This CDR3 has 15 amino acids. CDR3 protein: CALWEGSSSDWIKTF. The DNA for the CDR3 is TGTGCCTTGTGGGAGGGGTCTAGTAGTGATTGGATCAAGACGTTT.

This clone was counted at least ten times. The chain employs TRGV3 and TRGJ1 or TRGJ2. Per the germline V gene, CDR1 is VTNTFY and CDR2 is YDVSTARD (reference sequence). This CDR3 region has 10 residues. V trimming: 3 bases; J trimming: 12 bases; junction bases outside the gene matches: 5. The CDR3 reads CATWDRWKLF. The CDR3 bases are TGTGCCACCTGGGACCGTTGGAAACTCTTT.

There are many counts of this clone. A far larger clone is one nucleotide away, so this likely arose from a read error. V gene TRGV9 combines with J gene TRGJP. V dropped 3 bases and J dropped 6; count of bases not matched to a gene: 2. The CDR3 covers 15 residues. CDR1 is GITISATS, CDR2 ISYDGTV, per germline (reference sequence). In nucleotides, the CDR3 is TGTGCCTTGTGGGAGTTAGAGTTGGGCAAAAAAATCAAGGTATTT. As protein: CALWELELGKKIKVF.

This clone was picked up many times. A much larger clone differs by one base, so this may be a read error. This rearrangement joins TRGV3 to TRGJP2. This CDR3 region has 14 residues. Unmatched junction bases numbered 3, after V lost 3 bases and J lost 2 bases. CDR1 and CDR2 from the germline V gene are VTNTFY and YDVSTARD (reference sequence). The CDR3: CATWDRSSDWIKTF. The CDR3 region has the DNA TGTGCCACCTGGGACCGAAGTAGTGATTGGATCAAGACGTTT.

This clone was counted between two and nine times. This chain connects TRGV9 to TRGJP. Matching the DNA to germline supplied the J gene, which TCRdb does not give. The V gene end was trimmed by 5 bases and the J gene end by 7 bases; junction bases not matched to a gene: 14. CDR3 length: 18 amino acids. Germline V gives CDR1 GITISATS, CDR2 ISYDGTV (reference sequence). The CDR3 DNA follows: TGTGCCTTGTGGGGAGGTGCGGGTATGGAGTTGGGCAAAAAAATCAAGGTATTT. Translating it yields CALWGGAGMELGKKIKVF.

This clone was seen ten or more times. The protein TCRdb gives is from a much larger clone and does not agree with this DNA's translation at residue 6, likely a read error; the protein shown here comes from the DNA. The chain carries TRGV9 and TRGJ1 or TRGJ2. V dropped 2 bases and J dropped 14; count of bases not matched to a gene: 6. Germline assignment: CDR1 GITISATS and CDR2 ISYDGTV (reference sequence). The CDR3 extends over 10 amino acids. CDR3 nucleotide sequence: TGTGCCTTGTGGGAGGGGTTGGAACTCTTT. Its translation: CALWEGLELF.

The sample holds many counts of this clone. TCRdb lists the protein of a much larger clone for this DNA, which differs at residue 8, so this is likely a read error; the protein given here is translated from the DNA itself. This chain uses TRGV4 with TRGJ1 or TRGJ2. Germline-derived CDR1 and CDR2 are EGSTGY and YDSYTSSV. This CDR3 contains 14 residues. The V gene end was trimmed by 5 bases and the J gene end by 7 bases; junction bases not matched to a gene: 14. The DNA of the CDR3 is TGTGCCACCTGGGCCCCGGTCGAAGGCTATAAGAAACTCTTT. Its translation: CATWAPVEGYKKLF.

This clone was picked up many times. Other DNA sequences of this sample code for an identical CDR3. This chain uses TRGV2 with TRGJ1 or TRGJ2. There are 14 residues in the CDR3. V dropped 2 bases and J dropped 2; count of bases not matched to a gene: 6. Germline CDR1 reads EGSNGY; CDR2 reads YDSYNSKV. The DNA for the CDR3 is TGTGCCACCTGGGACGCCGAGTATTATTATAAGAAACTCTTT. Translated: CATWDAEYYYKKLF.

This clone appeared a few times. This likely stems from a read error, as it lies one base from a far larger clone. Other DNA sequences of this sample code for an identical CDR3. The V gene is TRGV9; the J gene was not called. Per germline, CDR1 GITISATS and CDR2 ISYDGTV (reference sequence). This CDR3 has 9 amino acids. CDR3 coding DNA: TGTGCCTTGTATTCCCGGAAGCTCTTT. Encoded protein: CALYSRKLF.

Concerning this clone: A far larger clone is a single base away, which makes a read error likely. It is unclear where the CDR3 begins or ends on the DNA, so no DNA is shown, and the CDR3 is as TCRdb lists it. The sample carries other DNA sequences with the same CDR3. Called V gene: TRGV2; the J gene was not called. Termini included, the CDR3 measures 32 amino acids. CDR1 is EGSNGY and CDR2 is YDSYNSKV in the germline V gene. The chain's CDR3 is CATWDGRRIIRNSLAVEQHLLSQVSIGRIQHF.

The V and J genes are TRGV3 and TRGJ1 or TRGJ2. In the absence of a J gene in TCRdb, the DNA was matched to germline to assign it here. There are 16 residues in the CDR3. Germline loops: CDR1 VTNTFY, CDR2 YDVSTARD (reference sequence). V was clipped by 0 bases and J by 3 bases; unmatched bases: 11. CDR3 residues: CATWDRPSGRYYKKLF. In DNA form, the CDR3 reads TGTGCCACCTGGGACAGGCCATCGGGCCGTTATTATAAGAAACTCTTT.

Notes on this clone: A far larger clone is one base from this, pointing to a likely read error. The same CDR3 also results from other DNA sequences found in this sample. The rearrangement uses TRGV9 and TRGJ1 or TRGJ2. TCRdb records no J gene; here it was assigned by comparing the DNA to germline. Germline assignment: CDR1 GITISATS and CDR2 ISYDGTV (reference sequence). CDR3 size: 15 residues. CDR3 DNA sequence: TGTGCCTTATGGGATGTCAATCAGAATTATTATAAGAAACTCTTT. The encoded protein is CALWDVNQNYYKKLF.

This clone was counted at least ten times. A read error likely explains this, since a far larger clone differs by one base. Different DNA sequences within this sample yield the same CDR3. The V call is TRGV2, the J call TRGJP2. Looked up from germline, CDR1 is EGSNGY and CDR2 is YDSYNSKV. The CDR3 length is 12 residues. CDR3 nucleotide sequence: TGCGCCACCTGGGACGGGCCTTGGATCAAGACGTTT. It is translated as CATWDGPWIKTF.

Comment on this clone: TCRdb's listed protein matches a much larger clone and diverges from this DNA's translation at residue 3, likely through a read error; the protein shown comes from the DNA. The genes are TRGV9 and TRGJ1 or TRGJ2. Since TCRdb gives no J gene, matching the DNA to germline was used here to assign it. Looked up from germline, CDR1 is GITISATS and CDR2 is ISYDGTV (reference sequence). This CDR3 has 15 residues. The DNA of the CDR3 is TGTGCCATGTGGGAGGCCCGGGAGAATTATTATAAGAAACTCTTT. Translated: CAMWEARENYYKKLF.